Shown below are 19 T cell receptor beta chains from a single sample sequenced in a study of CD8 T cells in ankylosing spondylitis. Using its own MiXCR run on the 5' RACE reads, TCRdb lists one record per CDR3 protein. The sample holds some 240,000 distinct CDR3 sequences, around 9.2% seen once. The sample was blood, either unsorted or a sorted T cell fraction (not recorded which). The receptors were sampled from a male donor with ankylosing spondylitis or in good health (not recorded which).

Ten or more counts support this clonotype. The CDR3 protein is CSVVAGEGYTF. DNA for the CDR3: TGCAGCGTTGTGGCAGGGGAAGGCTACACCTTC. This chain links TRBV29-1 with TRBJ1-2; the D gene is possibly TRBD1 (6 bases). The germline V gene encodes CDR1 SQVTM and CDR2 ANQGSEA. Trimming pared 4 bases from V and 8 bases from J, leaving 11 bases between. The CDR3 is 11 amino acids.

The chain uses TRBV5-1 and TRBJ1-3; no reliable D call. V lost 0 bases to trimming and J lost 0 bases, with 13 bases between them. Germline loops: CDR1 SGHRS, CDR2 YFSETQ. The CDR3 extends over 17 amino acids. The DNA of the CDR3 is TGCGCCAGCAGCTTGGTGGGGTCTGTCAACTCTGGAAACACCATATATTTT. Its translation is CASSLVGSVNSGNTIYF.

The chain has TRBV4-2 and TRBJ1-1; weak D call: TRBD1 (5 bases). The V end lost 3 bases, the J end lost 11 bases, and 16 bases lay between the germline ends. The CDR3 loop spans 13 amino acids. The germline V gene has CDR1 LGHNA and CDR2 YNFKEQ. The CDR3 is CASSQELGGVAFF. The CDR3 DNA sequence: TGTGCCAGCAGCCAGGAGCTTGGGGGAGTCGCTTTCTTT.

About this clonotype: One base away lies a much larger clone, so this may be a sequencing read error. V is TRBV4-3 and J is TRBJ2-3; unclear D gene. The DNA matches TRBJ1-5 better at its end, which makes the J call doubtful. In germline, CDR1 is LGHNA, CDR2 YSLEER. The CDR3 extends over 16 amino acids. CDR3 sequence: CASSQDISTSTDTQHF. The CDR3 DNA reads TGCGCCAGCAGCCAAGATATCAGCACTAGCACAGATACGCAGCATTTT.

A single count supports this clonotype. The CDR3 is CASTTGGSYNEQFF. In nucleotides, the CDR3 is TGTGCCAGTACTACGGGCGGCTCCTACAATGAGCAGTTCTTC. The V gene is TRBV19, the J gene TRBJ2-1, with no clear D. CDR3 size: 14 residues. CDR1 and CDR2 from the germline V gene are LNHDA and SQIVND (reference sequence). V lost 7 bases and J lost 0, with 10 bases in between.

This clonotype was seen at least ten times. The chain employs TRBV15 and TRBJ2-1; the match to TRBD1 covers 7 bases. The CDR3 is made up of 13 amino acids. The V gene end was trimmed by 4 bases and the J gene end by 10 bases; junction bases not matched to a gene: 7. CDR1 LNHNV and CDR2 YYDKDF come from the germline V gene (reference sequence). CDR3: CATSTYTGEEQFF. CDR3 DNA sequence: TGTGCCACCAGCACCTACACAGGGGAGGAGCAGTTCTTC.

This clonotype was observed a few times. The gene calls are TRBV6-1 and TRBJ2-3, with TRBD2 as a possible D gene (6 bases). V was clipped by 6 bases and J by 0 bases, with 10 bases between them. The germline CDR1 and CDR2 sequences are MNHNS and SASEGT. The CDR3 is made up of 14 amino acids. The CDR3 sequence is CASRRDLSTDTQYF. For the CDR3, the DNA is TGTGCCAGCAGGCGGGACCTTAGCACAGATACGCAGTATTTT.

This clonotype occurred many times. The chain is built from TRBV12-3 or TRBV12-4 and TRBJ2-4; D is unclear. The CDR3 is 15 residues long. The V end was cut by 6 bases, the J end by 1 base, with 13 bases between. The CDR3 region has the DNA TGTGCCAGCAGCCTCCCGGGCATGGCCAAAAACATTCAGTACTTC. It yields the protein CASSLPGMAKNIQYF.

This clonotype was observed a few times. As DNA, the CDR3 is TGTGCCAGCAGTTACGGGGCGGGAGAGGGTAATGAGCAGTTCTTC. Residues: CASSYGAGEGNEQFF. J is TRBJ2-1 and V is TRBV6-5; 7 bases are shared with TRBD2. With V trimmed by 2 bases and J by 7 bases, 8 bases remained unmatched. Per germline, CDR1 MNHEY and CDR2 SVGAGI. The CDR3 is 15 residues long.

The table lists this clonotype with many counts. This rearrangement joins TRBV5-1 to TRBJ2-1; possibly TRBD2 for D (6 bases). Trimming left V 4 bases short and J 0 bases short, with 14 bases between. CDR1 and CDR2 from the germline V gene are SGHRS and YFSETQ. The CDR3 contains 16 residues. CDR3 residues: CASSLWGESSYNEQFF. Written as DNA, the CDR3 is TGCGCCAGCAGCCTTTGGGGGGAGAGCTCCTACAATGAGCAGTTCTTC.

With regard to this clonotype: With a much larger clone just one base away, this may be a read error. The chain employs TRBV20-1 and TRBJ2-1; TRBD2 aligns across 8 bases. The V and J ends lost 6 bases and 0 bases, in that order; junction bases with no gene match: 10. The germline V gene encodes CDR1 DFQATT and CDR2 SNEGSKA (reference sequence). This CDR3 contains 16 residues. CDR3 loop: CSAQDSGESSYNEQFF. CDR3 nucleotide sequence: TGCAGTGCCCAGGATAGCGGGGAAAGCTCCTACAATGAGCAGTTCTTC.

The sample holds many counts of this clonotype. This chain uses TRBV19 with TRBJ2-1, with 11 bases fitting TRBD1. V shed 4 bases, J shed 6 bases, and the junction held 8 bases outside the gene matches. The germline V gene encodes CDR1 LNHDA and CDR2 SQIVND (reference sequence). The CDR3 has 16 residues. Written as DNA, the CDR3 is TGTGCCAGTAGTAGTCTCGGGACAGGGGGGGGCAATGAGCAGTTCTTC. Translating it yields CASSSLGTGGGNEQFF.

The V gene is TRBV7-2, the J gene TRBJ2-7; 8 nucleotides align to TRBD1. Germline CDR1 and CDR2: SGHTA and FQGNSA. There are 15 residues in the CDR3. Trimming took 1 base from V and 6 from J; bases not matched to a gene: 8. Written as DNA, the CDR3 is TGTGCCAGCAGCTTAGACTCGAGGACAGGGAGCGAGCAGTACTTC. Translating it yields CASSLDSRTGSEQYF.

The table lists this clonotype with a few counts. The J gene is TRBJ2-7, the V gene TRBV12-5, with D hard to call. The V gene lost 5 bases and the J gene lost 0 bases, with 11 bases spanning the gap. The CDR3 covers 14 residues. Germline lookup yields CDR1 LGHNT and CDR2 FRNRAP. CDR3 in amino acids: CASGPVGSSYEQYF. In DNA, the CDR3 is TGTGCTAGTGGTCCCGTCGGTAGCTCCTACGAGCAGTACTTC.

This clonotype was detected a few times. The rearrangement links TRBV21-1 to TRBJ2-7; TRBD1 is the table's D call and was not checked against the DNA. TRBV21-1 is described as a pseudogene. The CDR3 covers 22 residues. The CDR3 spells CASSKGVVGGAVDSLFLYEQYF. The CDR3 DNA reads TGTGCCAGCAGCAAAGGCGTCGTGGGGGGCGCGGTTGACTCCCTGTTTCTCTACGAGCAGTACTTC.

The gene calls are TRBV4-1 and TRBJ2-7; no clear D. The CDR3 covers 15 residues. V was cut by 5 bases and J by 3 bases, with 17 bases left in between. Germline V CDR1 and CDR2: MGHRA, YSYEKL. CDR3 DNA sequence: TGCGCCAGCAGCGCTCGAGAAGGCACCCTCTACGAGCAGTACTTC. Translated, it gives CASSAREGTLYEQYF.

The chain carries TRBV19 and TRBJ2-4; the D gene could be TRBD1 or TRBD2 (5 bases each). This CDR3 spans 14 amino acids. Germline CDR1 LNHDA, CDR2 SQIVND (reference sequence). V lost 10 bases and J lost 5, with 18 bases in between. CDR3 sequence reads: CATKTTRGQNIQYF. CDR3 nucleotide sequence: TGTGCCACAAAAACAACTCGGGGCCAAAACATTCAGTACTTC.

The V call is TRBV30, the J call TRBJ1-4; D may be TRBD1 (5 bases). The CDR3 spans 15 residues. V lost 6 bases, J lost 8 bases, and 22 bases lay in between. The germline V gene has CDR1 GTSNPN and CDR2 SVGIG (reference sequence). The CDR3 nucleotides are TGTGCCTGCCCTCCGAGGGGCCCAAGCGGGGAAAAACTGTTTTTT. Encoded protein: CACPPRGPSGEKLFF.

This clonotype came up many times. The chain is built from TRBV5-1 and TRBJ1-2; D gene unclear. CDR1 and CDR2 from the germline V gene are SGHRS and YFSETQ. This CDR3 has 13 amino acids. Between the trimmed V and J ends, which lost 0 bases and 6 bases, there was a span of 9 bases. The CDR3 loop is CASSLAGGNGYTF. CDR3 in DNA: TGCGCCAGCAGCTTGGCCGGTGGCAATGGCTACACCTTC.